The sequence of this T cell receptor beta chain was determined in a study of monozygotic twins with inflammatory bowel disease. One blood sample of approximately 2.7 ml was taken from each donor. This CDR3 spans 13 amino acids. Germline CDR1 reads SGHDN; CDR2 reads FVKESK. Following a re-call of the 5' RACE reads, TCRdb has one entry per CDR3 protein and lacks DNA. This sample's table reports 440,000 or so distinct CDR3 sequences. Input material: blood. The source is a human donor with ulcerative colitis or Crohn's disease, or a healthy co-twin of an affected twin (not recorded which). V usage is TRBV14 and J usage is TRBJ2-4. CDR3 sequence reads: CASSQGNRNIQYF.